The clone carrying this T cell receptor beta chain was counted a few times. One Seattle source followed patients from active infection through their disease course. The data stem from a study of blood T cell repertoires in COVID-19. Across the study: The study drew acute and convalescent COVID-19 samples from the United States, Italy and Spain. PBMCs, B-cell-depleted T cells, or T cells were the source of the cDNA or gDNA that made up the material.

CDR1 and CDR2 (germline): LNHDA, SQIVND (reference sequence). This CDR3 is 13 amino acids long. Trimming removed 2 bases from V and 4 bases from J, with 8 bases in between. Clones were read by immunoSEQ multiplex PCR, and TCRdb kept only the in-frame ones, dropping some. This sample has fewer than 300,000 clones, with 85% to 90% found just once. The chain carries TRBV19 and TRBJ1-2; possible D gene TRBD1, 5 bases. The origin of this receptor is a woman aged 25 to 45 with COVID-19, enrolled during active disease. The sample consisted of peripheral blood. The CDR3 region has the DNA TGTGCCAGTAGTATACAGGGATTCTATGGCTACACCTTC. This gives the protein CASSIQGFYGYTF.